This is a list of T cell receptor beta chains from one sample in a study of blood T cell repertoires in COVID-19. Sequencing used immunoSEQ multiplex PCR; TCRdb keeps in-frame clones, though not all of them. The profile shows approximately 120,000 clones, 70% to 90% of them singletons. Sequenced sample: peripheral blood. The source is a woman older than 75 with acute or convalescent COVID-19. The CDR3 runs from the conserved cysteine through the conserved F or W. D genes are given only for firm matches. Rows may omit the clone size; those that give it use once, few, many or a size class.

d_gene,v_gene,abundance,j_gene,CDR3nt,CDR3aa
.,TRBV9,once,TRBJ1-6,TGTGCCAGCAGCGTCGGATGGGGGCGTAATTCACCCCTCCACTTT,CASSVGWGRNSPLHF
.,TRBV6-5,.,TRBJ2-2,TGTGCCAGCAGGTCGGGGGGCAACACCGGGGAGCTGTTTTTT,CASRSGGNTGELFF
TRBD1,TRBV2,.,TRBJ1-1,TGTGCCAGCAGTGAGGGACAGCGTAACACTGAAGCTTTCTTT,CASSEGQRNTEAFF
.,TRBV7-6,.,TRBJ1-6,TGTGCCAGCAGCTTAGTCGCGACAGGATCTAGCTCCTATAATTCACCCCTCCACTTT,CASSLVATGSSSYNSPLHF
.,TRBV2,.,TRBJ2-5,TGTGCCAGCAGTCCTCTTGGAGGCGGAGGGCAAGAGACCCAGTACTTC,CASSPLGGGGQETQYF
TRBD2,TRBV6-5,.,TRBJ2-2,TGTGCCAGCAGGGTCGGGGAGGGGACCACCGGGGAGCTGTTTTTT,CASRVGEGTTGELFF
TRBD1,TRBV28,.,TRBJ1-2,TGTGCCAGCAGTTTCCCCAGGGGGCGAGGCCTCTATGGCTACACCTTC,CASSFPRGRGLYGYTF
.,TRBV27,.,TRBJ1-6,TGTGCCAGCAGTTTATTGGCTAGGGGTAATTCACCCCTCCACTTT,CASSLLARGNSPLHF
.,TRBV6-2/TRBV6-3,.,TRBJ1-2,TGTGCCAGCAGTTACGTGTCTTACTATGGCTACACCTTC,CASSYVSYYGYTF
TRBD2,TRBV4-3,.,TRBJ2-3,TGCGCCAGCAGCCACTTGCCGCGGGGGGGAGATGGGACAGATACGCAGTATTTT,CASSHLPRGGDGTDTQYF
TRBD1,TRBV15,.,TRBJ1-2,TGTGCCACCAGCAGAGATGGGACAGGGTTAGGTGGCTACACCTTC,CATSRDGTGLGGYTF
TRBD2,TRBV5-1,.,TRBJ2-1,TGCGCCAGCAGCGTAAGCGGGGGACTTTACAATGAGCAGTTCTTC,CASSVSGGLYNEQFF
.,TRBV11-2,.,TRBJ2-7,TGTGCCAGCAGCTTATCCCACAGGGACCCCTTTTTC,CASSLSHRDPFF
TRBD1,TRBV28,.,TRBJ2-7,TGTGCCAGCAGTCCGGGACAGGCGGGCTACGAGCAGTACTTC,CASSPGQAGYEQYF
.,TRBV2,.,TRBJ1-1,TGTGCCAGCAAGAAGCCCGAGAACACTGAAGCTTTCTTT,CASKKPENTEAFF
TRBD1,TRBV18,.,TRBJ1-1,TGTGCCAGCTCACCACAACCCCCCCAGGGGGGGAACACTGAAGCTTTCTTT,CASSPQPPQGGNTEAFF
.,TRBV2,.,TRBJ2-5,TGTGCCAGCAGTGAAGGGGCGTTGGGCCAAGAGACCCAGTACTTC,CASSEGALGQETQYF